Included here is one TCR beta chain sequence, with context. The protocol was immunoSEQ multiplex PCR, while the TCRdb copy is restricted to in-frame clones and leaves out a portion. The table lists about 44,000 clones, around 84% of them singletons. The data originate from a study of blood T cell repertoires in COVID-19. In the study overall: Whether acute or convalescent, the COVID-19 samples came from the United States, Italy and Spain. In each case, the material was cDNA or gDNA derived from T cells, B-cell-depleted T cells, or PBMCs.

This CDR3 comprises 16 residues. CDR1 is SGHDN and CDR2 is FVKESK in the germline V gene. J was trimmed by 0 bases and V by 5 bases; bases with no gene match: 4. The TCR originated in a human donor in a cohort sampled during active COVID-19. Sequencing was done on a sample of peripheral blood. The J gene is TRBJ1-6, the V gene TRBV14, with 7 bases fitting TRBD1. CDR3 region: CASSKQGSSYNSPLHF. For the CDR3, the DNA is TGTGCCAGCAGCAAACAGGGGAGCTCCTATAATTCACCCCTCCACTTT.